The 20 T cell receptor beta chains reported below all come from one sample, sequenced in a study of blood T cell repertoires in COVID-19. Profiling relied on immunoSEQ multiplex PCR, and the TCRdb table lists in-frame clones only, not all of them. The table lists 300,000 to 350,000 clones, roughly 85% of them singletons. The sample taken for sequencing was PBMCs or T cells enriched from blood (not recorded which). The receptor source for this set is a man aged 30 to 45 who had recovered from COVID-19.

V is TRBV25-1 and J is TRBJ1-4, with D perhaps matching TRBD1 (6 bases). Germline V CDR1 and CDR2: MGHDK, SYGVNS. V gave up 1 base and J gave up 1 base, with 7 bases separating them. This CDR3 region has 15 residues. The CDR3 DNA follows: TGTGCCAGCAGTGAATCCAGGGGAACTAATGAAAAACTGTTTTTT. This encodes CASSESRGTNEKLFF.

In DNA form, the CDR3 reads TGCGCCAGCACCGGGGGGCTTAGCACAGATACGCAGTATTTT. Protein sequence: CASTGGLSTDTQYF. The V gene is TRBV10-2, the J gene TRBJ2-3; TRBD2 might be the D (7 bases). Trimming cost V 7 bases and J 0 bases, with 11 bases left between them. Germline lookup yields CDR1 WSHSY and CDR2 SAAADI. The CDR3 extends over 14 amino acids.

V is TRBV18 and J is TRBJ2-1, with TRBD2 matching over 8 bases. V gave up 1 base and J gave up 5 bases; unmatched junction bases: 10. This CDR3 is 17 amino acids long. Germline CDR1 reads KGHSH; CDR2 reads LQKENI. The CDR3 region is CASSPLGIAAGDNEQFF. The DNA of the CDR3 is TGTGCCAGCTCACCACTTGGTATAGCAGCGGGGGACAATGAGCAGTTCTTC.

CDR3 sequence: CASSPLSGQHEKLFF. In DNA, the CDR3 is TGCGCCAGCAGCCCATTGTCCGGACAGCATGAAAAACTGTTTTTT. V and J are TRBV4-1 and TRBJ1-4, with a tentative D call TRBD1 (6 bases). CDR3 length equals 15 residues. Germline loops: CDR1 MGHRA, CDR2 YSYEKL. V was pared by 4 bases and J by 6 bases, with 15 bases between.

V usage is TRBV21-1 and J usage is TRBJ2-7; the table calls TRBD2, which could not be checked here. TRBV21-1 represents a pseudogene. The CDR3 covers 15 residues. The CDR3 sequence is CASSKGGDRVNEQYF. The CDR3, as DNA: TGTGCCAGCAGCAAAGGCGGGGACCGGGTAAACGAGCAGTACTTC.

The chain combines TRBV10-3 with TRBJ2-1; no definite D call. The V end lost 4 bases, the J end lost 1 base, and 11 bases lay between the germline ends. CDR1 and CDR2 from the germline V gene are ENHRY and SYGVKD. The CDR3 is 15 amino acids. The CDR3 region is CAISAAGLSYNEQFF. The CDR3 coding sequence is TGTGCCATCAGTGCGGCAGGCCTTTCCTACAATGAGCAGTTCTTC.

The chain couples TRBV27 to TRBJ1-2; D remains unclear. This CDR3 comprises 13 residues. The V gene's germline CDR1 is MNHEY and CDR2 SMNVEV (reference sequence). With 0 bases removed from V and 4 bases from J, the gap between germline ends came to 6 bases. The CDR3 DNA reads as TGTGCCAGCAGTTTATCCCGGTCCTATGGCTACACCTTC. Translation: CASSLSRSYGYTF.

The chain carries TRBV11-2 and TRBJ1-1; 7 positions agree with TRBD1. The CDR3 length is 15 residues. Germline-derived CDR1 and CDR2 are SGHAT and FQNNGV. The V and J ends lost 1 base and 4 bases, in that order; junction bases with no gene match: 6. CDR3 nucleotides: TGTGCCAGCAGCTTAGGTTTTTCAGGGGGCACTGAAGCTTTCTTT. Encoded protein: CASSLGFSGGTEAFF.

The V call is TRBV6-1, the J call TRBJ1-2, with TRBD1 as a possible D gene (5 bases). Trimming took 3 bases from V and 4 from J, leaving 12 bases between them. CDR1 and CDR2 (germline): MNHNS, SASEGT. CDR3 size: 14 residues. CDR3 in DNA: TGTGCCAGCAGTGACCCAGGCAGGGCCTATGGCTACACCTTC. Amino acids: CASSDPGRAYGYTF.

This clone was counted between two and nine times. The sample holds other DNA sequences that translate to the same CDR3. This chain uses TRBV5-1 with TRBJ2-5, with a possible D match to TRBD2 (5 bases). Germline values: CDR1 SGHRS, CDR2 YFSETQ. Trimming took 3 bases from V and 5 from J, leaving 5 bases between them. The CDR3 runs to 11 residues. The CDR3 nucleotides read TGCGCCAGCAGCTCGGGGGAGACCCAGTACTTC. Translation: CASSSGETQYF.

This chain uses TRBV18 with TRBJ2-1, with 9 bases identical to TRBD1. Germline assignment: CDR1 KGHSH and CDR2 LQKENI. The CDR3 covers 15 residues. The V segment lost 5 bases and the J segment 3 bases; nucleotides outside the gene matches: 5. In DNA form, the CDR3 reads TGTGCCAGCTCATCCGGGACAGGGTACTACAATGAGCAGTTCTTC. Its translation is CASSSGTGYYNEQFF.

The chain recombines TRBV5-6 with TRBJ1-6; 10 bases agree with TRBD1. V dropped 4 bases and J dropped 8; count of bases not matched to a gene: 6. Germline assignment: CDR1 SGHDT and CDR2 YYEEEE. The CDR3 totals 15 residues. The CDR3 here is CASSRTGTGDSPLHF. The CDR3 region has the DNA TGTGCCAGCAGCCGGACCGGGACAGGGGATTCACCCCTCCACTTT.

The chain links TRBV19 to TRBJ1-5, with D possibly matching TRBD1 (5 bases). This CDR3 contains 14 residues. Between the trimmed V and J ends, which lost 3 bases and 11 bases, there was a span of 17 bases. Germline assignment: CDR1 LNHDA and CDR2 SQIVND (reference sequence). CDR3 residues: CASSIGAFGGTQHF. The CDR3 DNA follows: TGTGCCAGTAGTATTGGGGCATTCGGTGGGACCCAGCATTTT.

The chain carries TRBV18 and TRBJ1-1; TRBD1 matches 7 bases. CDR1 is KGHSH, CDR2 LQKENI, per germline. The CDR3 length is 13 residues. V lost 4 bases, J lost 4 bases, and 3 bases stayed unmatched. This chain's CDR3 is CASSQGASTEAFF. The CDR3 DNA is TGTGCCAGCTCACAGGGGGCTAGCACTGAAGCTTTCTTT.

This clone has only one observation. The chain joins TRBV7-6 to TRBJ1-6, with 10 bases that match TRBD1. The CDR3 consists of 16 residues. CDR1 SGHVS and CDR2 FNYEAQ come from the germline V gene. The J segment lost 6 bases and the V segment lost 1 base, leaving 3 bases of the junction unmatched. CDR3 in amino acids: CASSLVGDRGNSPLHF. The CDR3 DNA reads as TGTGCCAGCAGCTTAGTGGGGGACAGGGGTAATTCACCCCTCCACTTT. Filled out from reference TRBV7-6 and TRBJ1-6, the complete variable domain reads GAGVSQSPRYKVTKRGQDVALRCDPISGHVSLYWYRQALGQGPEFLTYFNYEAQQDKSGLPNDRFSAERPEGSISTLTIQRTEQRDSAMYRCASSLVGDRGNSPLHFGNGTRLTVT.

The chain recombines TRBV19 with TRBJ2-2, with D perhaps TRBD1 (5 bases). This CDR3 region has 16 residues. Germline CDR1 reads LNHDA; CDR2 reads SQIVND (reference sequence). Trimming cost V 3 bases and J 7 bases, with 18 bases left between them. CDR3 coding DNA: TGTGCCAGTAGTATTCAGGGCCAGGTACTTGGCGGGGAGCTGTTTTTT. Amino acids: CASSIQGQVLGGELFF.

The chain employs TRBV30 and TRBJ1-5; no firm D call. Germline V gene sequence: CDR1 GTSNPN, CDR2 SVGIG (reference sequence). Trimming removed 3 bases from V and 7 bases from J, with 13 bases in between. This CDR3 region has 13 residues. The chain's CDR3 is CAWSGGFGQPQHF. For the CDR3, the DNA is TGTGCCTGGAGCGGCGGGTTTGGGCAGCCCCAGCATTTT. The full variable domain, in which reference TRBV30 and TRBJ1-5 provide the parts outside the CDR3, is SQTIHQWPATLVQPVGSPLSLECTVEGTSNPNLYWYRQAAGRGLQLLFYSVGIGQISSEVPQNLSASRPQDRQFILSSKKLLLSDSGFYLCAWSGGFGQPQHFGDGTRLSIL.

The chain couples TRBV7-8 to TRBJ1-3, with a possible D match to TRBD1 (5 bases). This CDR3 has 14 amino acids. Germline CDR1 and CDR2: SGHVS and FQNEAQ. The germline V and J ends were trimmed by 4 bases and 4 bases, with 11 bases remaining between them. CDR3 bases: TGTGCCAGCAGCTATGCGGGGGAAGGAAACACCATATATTTT. Its translation: CASSYAGEGNTIYF.

The J gene is TRBJ1-1, the V gene TRBV7-8; D ambiguous. V was pared by 3 bases and J by 4 bases, with 15 bases between. The CDR3 sequence is 15 residues long. CDR1 and CDR2 from the germline V gene are SGHVS and FQNEAQ. The CDR3 region is CASSLASGLGTEAFF. DNA of the CDR3: TGTGCCAGCAGCTTGGCATCGGGTTTGGGCACTGAAGCTTTCTTT. The full variable domain, its missing parts supplied by reference TRBV7-8 and TRBJ1-1, is GAGVSQSPRYKVAKRGQDVALRCDPISGHVSLFWYQQALGQGPEFLTYFQNEAQLDKSGLPSDRFFAERPEGSVSTLKIQRTQQEDSAVYLCASSLASGLGTEAFFGQGTRLTVV.

As concerns this clone: Different DNA sequences within this sample yield the same CDR3. The chain carries TRBV9 and TRBJ2-2, with TRBD2 identical over 8 bases. CDR1 is SGDLS, CDR2 YYNGEE, per germline. CDR3 length: 17 residues. The trim removed 0 bases at V and 4 bases at J, leaving 8 bases unmatched. The DNA for the CDR3 is TGTGCCAGCAGCGTAGTGCGTGACGGGGGGGGCACCGGGGAGCTGTTTTTT. It yields the protein CASSVVRDGGGTGELFF.